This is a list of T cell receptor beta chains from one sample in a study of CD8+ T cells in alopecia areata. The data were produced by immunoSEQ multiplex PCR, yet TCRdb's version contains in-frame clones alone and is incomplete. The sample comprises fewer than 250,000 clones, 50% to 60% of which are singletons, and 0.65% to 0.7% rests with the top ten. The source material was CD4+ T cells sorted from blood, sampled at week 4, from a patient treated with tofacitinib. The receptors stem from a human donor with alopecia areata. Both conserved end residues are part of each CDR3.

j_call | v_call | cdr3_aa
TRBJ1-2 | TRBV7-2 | CASSLAANYGYTF
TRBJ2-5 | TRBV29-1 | CSVGGTQETQYF
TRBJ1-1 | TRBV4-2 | CASSRSRQGMTEAFF
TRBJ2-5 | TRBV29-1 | CSVEVRQQETQYF
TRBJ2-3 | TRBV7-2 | CASSLLGDRTDTQYF
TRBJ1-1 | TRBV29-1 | CSVEEAYTEAFF
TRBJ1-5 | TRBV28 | CASSLLDQPQHF
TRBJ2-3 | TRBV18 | CASSPREGTDTQYF
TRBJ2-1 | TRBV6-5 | CASIRGNEQFF
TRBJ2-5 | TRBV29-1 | CSVSTGGAGETQYF
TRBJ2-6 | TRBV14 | CASSRRYSGANVLTF
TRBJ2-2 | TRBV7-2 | CASSLGGSNTGELFF
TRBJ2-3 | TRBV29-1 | CSVDGTGGTDTQYF
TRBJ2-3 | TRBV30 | CAWTSGSTDTQYF
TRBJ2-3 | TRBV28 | CASINGRTDTQYF
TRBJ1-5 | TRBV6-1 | CASRSNQPQHF
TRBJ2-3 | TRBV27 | CASSETSGNPDTQYF
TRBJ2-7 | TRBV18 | CASSPRLYEQYF
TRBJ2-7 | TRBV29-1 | CSVRLPGSSYEQYF
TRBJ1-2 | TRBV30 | CAWNEDRGYYGYTF
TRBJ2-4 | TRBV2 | CASRQTGGRIQYF
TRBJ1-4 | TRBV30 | CAWRATGTGIEKLFF
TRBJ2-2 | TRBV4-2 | CASKGQFPGELFF
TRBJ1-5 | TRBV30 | CAWRRTDRAGNQPQHF
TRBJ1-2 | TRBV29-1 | CSVDIGYTF
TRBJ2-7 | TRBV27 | CASSHLRDRSYEQYF
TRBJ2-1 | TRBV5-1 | CASSPAPGYEQFF
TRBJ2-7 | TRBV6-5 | CASIKRGTGMYEQYF
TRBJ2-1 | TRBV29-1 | CSAPPVGRGHNEQFF
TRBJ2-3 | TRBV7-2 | CASSSPGGRDTQYF
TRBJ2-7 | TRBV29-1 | CSVGFTGHNSYEQYF
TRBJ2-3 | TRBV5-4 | CASGRNDDTQYF
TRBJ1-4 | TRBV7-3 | CASSPTQREKLFF
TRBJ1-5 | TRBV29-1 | CSVRVNGNQPQHF
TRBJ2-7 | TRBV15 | CATSKREAYEQYF
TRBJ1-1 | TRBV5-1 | CASSSDRSYTEAFF
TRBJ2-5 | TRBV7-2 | CASSGYQETQYF
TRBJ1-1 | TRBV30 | CAWSLRESTEAFF
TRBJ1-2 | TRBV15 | CATSPLRINYGYTF
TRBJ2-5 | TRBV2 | CASRDGTNQETQYF
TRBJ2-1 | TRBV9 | CASSVDLLSYNEQFF
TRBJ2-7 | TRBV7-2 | CASSLSWTSGGEQYF
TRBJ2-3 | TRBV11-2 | CASSPGRGLTSTDTQYF
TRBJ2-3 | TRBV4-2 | CASSLIAGENTDTQYF
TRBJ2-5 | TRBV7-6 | CASSGGQKETQYF
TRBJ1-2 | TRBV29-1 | CSASTAVYGYTF
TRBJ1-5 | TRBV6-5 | CASSYAGGDNQPQHF
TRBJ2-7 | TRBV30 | CAGGRDEQYF
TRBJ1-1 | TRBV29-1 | CSASPSRQNTEAFF
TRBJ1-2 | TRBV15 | CATSRVWDTSNYGYTF
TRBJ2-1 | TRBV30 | CAWSPGTAEQFF
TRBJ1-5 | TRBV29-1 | CSVRQGGNQPQHF
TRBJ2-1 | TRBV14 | CASSRQGASYNEQFF
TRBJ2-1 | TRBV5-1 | CASSFGGAYNEQFF
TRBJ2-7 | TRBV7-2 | CASSLADQPYEQYF